The clone carrying this TCR beta chain was seen repeatedly, ten times or more. Its antigen is unknown. V was clipped by 4 bases and J by 0 bases, with 16 bases between them. CDR3 size: 16 residues. Germline-derived CDR1 and CDR2 are SGHVS and FNYEAQ. The data are from a study of metastatic and nonmetastatic thyroid tumors. On the study more broadly: Patients with malignant and benign thyroid disease provided blood and tumor or nodule tissue, whose repertoires were compared.

All patients were treatment-naive before thyroid surgery. Study results and caveats: Relative to benign nodules, malignant thyroid tumors were reportedly characterized by significantly elevated TCR beta diversity in blood and tumor.

Original analysis: Construction of a distant-metastasis classifier for papillary thyroid cancer relied on CDR3 differences across clinicopathological groups. TCRdb reanalyzed the PCR reads with MiXCR. The V and J calls and clone size are TCRdb's, not the authors'. The data contain around 89,000 clones, more than 13% of them seen just once; the ten biggest clones take up 3% to 4.5%. This chain connects TRBV7-6 to TRBJ2-7; D may correspond to TRBD1 or TRBD2 (5 bases each). The specimen was blood. The TCR originated in a female donor with papillary thyroid cancer or a benign thyroid nodule (not recorded which). Some clones in this sample may be carry-over from other donors' samples. CDR3 residues: CASSSPEGRSSYEQYF. The CDR3 DNA reads as TGTGCCAGCAGCTCTCCCGAGGGACGGAGCTCCTACGAGCAGTACTTC.